In this sample, the clone carrying this TCR beta chain turned up once. The antigen remains unidentified. Using immunoSEQ multiplex PCR, the repertoire was profiled, and TCRdb retains in-frame clones only, with some absent. Among over 50,000 clones listed, approximately 88% were seen once. This sample is drawn from a study of OX40 agonist ivuxolimab in advanced cancers. Study results and limitations: The authors also found low normalized T-cell clonal expansion in some nonresponders.

Per germline, CDR1 SGHNT and CDR2 YENEEA. V shed 5 bases, J shed 5 bases, and the junction held 6 bases outside the gene matches. CDR3 length: 15 residues. The sample in question was CD4+ or CD8+ T cells sorted from blood, obtained in a trial of the OX40 agonist ivuxolimab. J is TRBJ2-5 and V is TRBV11-3, with 12 bases matching TRBD1. This TCR was recovered from an adult with an advanced solid tumor such as melanoma, head and neck, liver or kidney cancer. The CDR3 loop reads CASSPGTGGRETQYF. CDR3 in DNA: TGTGCCAGCAGCCCCGGGACAGGGGGCAGGGAGACCCAGTACTTC.